This T cell receptor beta chain was identified during a study of read filtering for tumor transcriptome and immune sequencing (dated by TCRdb to 2019 to 2021). About the study as a whole: Of the patients in the cohort, 17 were male and around 14 were female, and their mean age was 65.9 years, with a range of roughly 47 to 80. TCR-region mapped reads per sample ranged from about 3.5 to 10.27 million with IR-seq versus only roughly 85 to 1273 with RNA-seq. One main goal was a read-filtering strategy for immune repertoire data, in particular deciding whether clonotypes backed by only one read should be removed. By revised international staging, eight or nine patients were R-ISS I, some 17 were R-ISS II and over 5 were R-ISS III. Whole-transcriptome libraries were prepared with the TruSeq RNA Access Library Prep Kit after DNase treatment. Using the same bone marrow samples, the study compared TCR repertoires obtained by targeted immune repertoire sequencing with those obtained by bulk whole-transcriptome sequencing. Study-level results and caveats: The correlation between IR-seq and RNA-seq shared clonotype proportions rose when single-read clonotypes were removed. IR-seq captured clonotypes at much higher depth and more reliably than RNA-seq, and smaller IR-seq throughput sufficed to identify most shared clonotypes. The sorted CD138-negative fraction was not purified T cells but a mixed bone marrow immune population. Single-read clonotypes made up around 82% of clonotypes but only approximately 3.2% of total reads in IR-seq, compared with more than 65% of clonotypes and roughly 45% of reads in RNA-seq.

CDR1 and CDR2, per the germline V gene, are SGHTA and FQGTGA. V is pruned by 2 bases and J by 6 bases, leaving 4 bases of the junction without a gene match. From its cysteine to its phenylalanine, the CDR3 spans 14 amino acids. Only CDR3 DNA remains: 42 bases, in frame from the first base. Each patient had bone marrow sampled at the time of active disease. Bone marrow mononuclear cells were isolated by Ficoll-Hypaque density gradient centrifugation. Myeloma plasma cells were removed and CD138-negative cells were obtained by negative selection following labeling with CD138 magnetic microbeads on a MACS separator. Flow cytometry with CD138 antibodies on an Attune NxT was used to check how pure the isolated cells were. Total RNA was extracted with TRIzol reagent and quantified with a NanoDrop spectrophotometer. For each patient, the CD138-negative bone marrow sample underwent paired RNA-seq and IR-seq.

This clonotype was seen repeatedly, ten times or more. Its antigen is still unknown. No base quality values were provided; no much bigger clone lies one nucleotide off. TCR libraries were built from 400 to 450 ng RNA with the Immunoverse kit, using molecular barcoded adaptors covering alpha/delta and beta/gamma chains. TCR library preparation used the same RNA that was used for transcriptome sequencing. Sequencing of the TCR libraries was done on an Illumina HiSeq 4000 with 2 x 150 cycles. The authors' analysis ran thus. With MiXCR, TCR reads were aligned to human V, D, J and C references and assembled into CDR3 clonotypes, with quality filtering and error correction included. The tcR package in R was used for analysis of clonotype counts and gene usage diversity. Raw mapping reads were checked after the RNA-seq reads had been mapped by STAR aligner version 2.5.3a onto the human GRCh37 genome. IR-seq fastq files were randomly downsampled with Seqtk 1.3 to test the effect of sequencing depth on detected clonotypes. Through fastp at Q25 and MiXCR, TCRdb rebuilt clones from the public reads, retaining in-frame beta chains. Here each entry gathers all rows of one CDR3 protein and keeps the most common genes and DNA. The V and J calls and clone size come from TCRdb's table, not from the authors' own analysis. The table for this sample lists about 24,000 distinct CDR3 sequences; approximately 23% of them were counted only once. Of the sample, around 46% is held by the ten largest clones.

Material for sequencing was a population of CD138-negative cells sorted from bone marrow. Explained via the paper, the cell subset or site label denotes: bone marrow mononuclear cells depleted of CD138+ plasma/myeloma cells by negative magnetic selection. The rearrangement combines TRBV7-3 with TRBJ2-1; a stretch of 7 junction bases matches TRBD2. This TCR came from a donor over 35 with multiple myeloma. The CDR3 loop reads CASSLGGSLNEQFF. The sequenced DNA is TGTGCCAGCAGCTTAGGCGGGAGCCTCAATGAGCAGTTCTTC.